Each of the 25 T cell receptor beta chains below was sequenced from the same sample in a study of blood T cell repertoires in COVID-19. Produced via immunoSEQ multiplex PCR; TCRdb's table is partial and in-frame only. Among 150,000 to 200,000 clones, over 75% were seen once, and the ten largest hold around 0.77%. Material for sequencing was PBMCs or T cells enriched from blood (not recorded which). The receptors shown here come from a woman under 30 who had recovered from COVID-19.

CDR3 protein: CASSYSSISSYNEQFF. The CDR3 bases are TGTGCCAGCAGTTACTCGTCGATCAGCTCCTACAATGAGCAGTTCTTC. The rearrangement links TRBV6-5 to TRBJ2-1; D remains ambiguous. CDR1 and CDR2 (germline): MNHEY, SVGAGI. Between the trimmed V and J ends, which lost 0 bases and 0 bases, there was a span of 9 bases. The CDR3 runs 16 residues.

The chain employs TRBV27 and TRBJ1-3; 10 bases are a match to TRBD1. V trimming: 6 bases; J trimming: 4 bases; junction bases outside the gene matches: 9. Germline-derived CDR1 and CDR2 are MNHEY and SMNVEV (reference sequence). The CDR3 is made up of 16 amino acids. The DNA of the CDR3 is TGTGCCAGCAGCCGGAAGCCGGGACAGGGGGGAAACACCATATATTTT. Residues: CASSRKPGQGGNTIYF.

The chain links TRBV5-6 to TRBJ1-2, with D unclear. The germline V and J ends were trimmed by 5 bases and 4 bases, with 21 bases remaining between them. The CDR3 loop spans 16 amino acids. Germline V CDR1 and CDR2: SGHDT, YYEEEE. The CDR3 sequence is CASSSNTGFRGYGYTF. CDR3 bases: TGTGCCAGCAGTTCAAATACGGGGTTTCGAGGCTATGGCTACACCTTC.

On this clone: Other DNA sequences from this sample encode an identical CDR3 as well. V gene TRBV5-1 combines with J gene TRBJ2-7, with TRBD1 matching 9 bases. CDR3 length: 14 residues. Germline CDR1 and CDR2: SGHRS and YFSETQ. The V segment lost 2 bases and the J segment 2 bases; nucleotides outside the gene matches: 2. CDR3 nucleotides: TGCGCCAGCAGCTTAGGGACAGGGACCTACGAGCAGTACTTC. This translates into CASSLGTGTYEQYF.

This clone was seen once. The genes are TRBV7-8 and TRBJ2-3, with TRBD1 as a possible D gene (6 bases). The CDR3 spans 16 residues. V was shortened by 1 base and J by 2 bases, with 13 bases between the two germline ends. Germline V lookup: CDR1 SGHVS, CDR2 FQNEAQ. CDR3 sequence (DNA): TGTGCCAGCAGCTTAGAGGTGGGGGCTCCCACAGATACGCAGTATTTT. It encodes CASSLEVGAPTDTQYF. Using reference TRBV7-8 and TRBJ2-3 for the parts outside the CDR3, the full variable domain is GAGVSQSPRYKVAKRGQDVALRCDPISGHVSLFWYQQALGQGPEFLTYFQNEAQLDKSGLPSDRFFAERPEGSVSTLKIQRTQQEDSAVYLCASSLEVGAPTDTQYFGPGTRLTVL.

The gene calls are TRBV29-1 and TRBJ1-1; D is unclear. Germline V gene lookup returns CDR1 SQVTM and CDR2 ANQGSEA. The CDR3 contains 13 residues. Trimming shortened V by 6 bases and J by 1 base, and 12 bases separated the two germline ends. The CDR3 DNA is TGCAGCGTAGGGTCTGGAGGGAACACTGAAGCTTTCTTT. Translated, it gives CSVGSGGNTEAFF.

This chain uses TRBV18 with TRBJ2-1; TRBD2 matches at 7 bases. This CDR3 comprises 16 residues. The germline CDR1 and CDR2 sequences are KGHSH and LQKENI. The ends lost 1 base at V and 9 bases at J; junction bases unmatched: 12. The DNA for the CDR3 is TGTGCCAGCTCACCACGCGGGAGTTACATAAAGGGTGAGCAGTTCTTC. Protein product: CASSPRGSYIKGEQFF.

The V gene is TRBV21-1, the J gene TRBJ1-3; the table names TRBD1, a call not compared with the DNA. TRBV21-1 is reported as a pseudogene. The CDR3 has 15 residues. As DNA, the CDR3 is TGTGCCAGCAGCAAGGACAGGGGGCTTGGAAACACCATATATTTT. Protein: CASSKDRGLGNTIYF.

This clone was counted a few times. The chain employs TRBV11-3 and TRBJ2-3; D not resolved. This CDR3 is built from 15 residues. The germline CDR1 and CDR2 sequences are SGHNT and YENEEA. Trimming stripped 2 bases from V and 0 bases from J, with 9 bases between. DNA for the CDR3: TGTGCCAGCAGCTTAACTTCAACTAGCACAGATACGCAGTATTTT. It yields the protein CASSLTSTSTDTQYF.

The rearrangement links TRBV3-1 (or the pseudogene TRBV3-2) to TRBJ2-2, with 12 bases fitting TRBD2. With V trimmed by 4 bases and J by 6 bases, 6 bases remained unmatched. CDR1 is LGHDT, CDR2 YNNKEL, per germline (reference sequence). The CDR3 has 16 residues. The CDR3: CASSRLTSGRSGELFF. DNA of the CDR3: TGTGCCAGCAGCCGACTGACTAGCGGGAGATCCGGGGAGCTGTTTTTT.

In nucleotides, the CDR3 is TGTGCCAGCAGCCCAAAGGTCGGGACTACAATACCATCTGAGCAGTTCTTC. It specifies CASSPKVGTTIPSEQFF. The chain recombines TRBV5-8 with TRBJ2-1, with 7 bases fitting TRBD2. The CDR3 consists of 17 residues. J lost 9 bases, V lost 4 bases, and 19 bases had no gene match. Per germline, CDR1 SGHTS and CDR2 YDEGEE.

CDR3 nucleotides: TGTGCCAGCTCGCTCAGGAACTACGAGCAGTACTTC. This codes for CASSLRNYEQYF. The chain is built from TRBV18 and TRBJ2-7; no firm D call. The V end lost 6 bases, the J end lost 3 bases, and 9 bases lay between the germline ends. This CDR3 is 12 amino acids long. The germline CDR1 and CDR2 sequences are KGHSH and LQKENI.

This clone is a singleton in its sample. The V call is TRBV11-2, the J call TRBJ2-7, with a tentative D call TRBD2 (6 bases). The CDR3 has 13 amino acids. Germline V gene data show CDR1 as SGHAT and CDR2 as FQNNGV. Trimming stripped 2 bases from V and 6 bases from J, with 11 bases between. As DNA, the CDR3 is TGTGCCAGCAGCTTATGGCTAGCGCCCGAGCAGTACTTC. Protein product: CASSLWLAPEQYF.

This clone appeared a few times. The V call is TRBV3-1 (or the pseudogene TRBV3-2), the J call TRBJ1-4; TRBD1 aligns across 7 bases. The V gene end was trimmed by 3 bases and the J gene end by 0 bases; junction bases not matched to a gene: 13. There are 19 residues in the CDR3. Per germline, CDR1 LGHDT and CDR2 YNNKEL (reference sequence). This CDR3 reads CASSHLLGQAVATNEKLFF. CDR3 DNA: TGTGCCAGCAGCCACCTATTAGGACAGGCGGTTGCAACTAATGAAAAACTGTTTTTT.

This chain joins TRBV30 and TRBJ1-5, with 10 bases lining up with TRBD1. The CDR3 extends over 14 amino acids. Unmatched junction bases numbered 3, after V lost 5 bases and J lost 2 bases. Looked up from germline, CDR1 is GTSNPN and CDR2 is SVGIG (reference sequence). The CDR3 coding sequence is TGTGCCTGGTCCGGGACAGGGGGCAATCAGCCCCAGCATTTT. It translates to CAWSGTGGNQPQHF.

The rearrangement joins TRBV19 to TRBJ1-2; TRBD1 agrees at 7 bases. V gave up 4 bases and J gave up 7 bases; unmatched junction bases: 12. The germline CDR1 and CDR2 sequences are LNHDA and SQIVND (reference sequence). The CDR3 runs to 15 residues. The DNA for the CDR3 is TGTGCCAGTAGTACAGGGACAGTTGCCCTTAGTGGCTACACCTTC. Translation: CASSTGTVALSGYTF.

The chain couples TRBV2 to TRBJ2-2; D is perhaps TRBD2 (6 bases). CDR1 SNHLY and CDR2 FYNNEI come from the germline V gene. V lost 6 bases to trimming and J lost 4 bases, with 12 bases between them. The CDR3 consists of 14 residues. CDR3 sequence: CASRGSGPTGELFF. The DNA for the CDR3 is TGTGCCAGCAGAGGTAGCGGACCCACCGGGGAGCTGTTTTTT. Full variable domain (missing parts from reference TRBV2 and TRBJ2-2): EPEVTQTPSHQVTQMGQEVILRCVPISNHLYFYWYRQILGQKVEFLVSFYNNEISEKSEIFDDQFSVERPDGSNFTLKIRSTKLEDSAMYFCASRGSGPTGELFFGEGSRLTVL.

The rearrangement links TRBV30 to TRBJ2-1; the D is unclear. V was pared by 3 bases and J by 4 bases, with 13 bases between. CDR1 is GTSNPN, CDR2 SVGIG, per germline (reference sequence). CDR3 length: 14 amino acids. The CDR3 coding sequence is TGTGCCTGGAGCCCGGAGCTCTCTTACAATGAGCAGTTCTTC. It yields the protein CAWSPELSYNEQFF.

This rearrangement joins TRBV9 to TRBJ2-1; D is possibly TRBD2 (6 bases). The V and J ends lost 3 bases and 7 bases respectively, with 17 bases between them. The CDR3 is made up of 15 amino acids. Germline lookup yields CDR1 SGDLS and CDR2 YYNGEE. This chain's CDR3 is CASSGTGRRANEQFF. The CDR3 DNA follows: TGTGCCAGCAGCGGAACTGGCAGGAGGGCTAATGAGCAGTTCTTC.

The V call is TRBV27, the J call TRBJ1-5, with TRBD1 matching over 7 bases. Per the germline V gene, CDR1 is MNHEY and CDR2 is SMNVEV (reference sequence). The junction had 11 bases not matched to a gene; V was cut back by 5 bases and J by 10 bases. The CDR3 loop spans 14 amino acids. The CDR3: CASSTQGRGAPQHF. CDR3 DNA sequence: TGTGCCAGCAGTACACAGGGGCGGGGGGCTCCCCAGCATTTT.

This chain uses TRBV2 with TRBJ2-2; maybe TRBD2 (5 bases). The CDR3 is 14 residues long. Trimming took off 6 bases at V and 7 bases at J, with 15 bases between the two ends. Per the germline V gene, CDR1 is SNHLY and CDR2 is FYNNEI. The CDR3 DNA reads as TGTGCCAGCAGGGCCCACAGACGGGGCGGGGAGCTGTTTTTT. Protein sequence: CASRAHRRGGELFF.

This chain joins TRBV6-2 or TRBV6-3 and TRBJ2-1; 11 bases line up with TRBD2. The CDR3 runs 19 residues. Germline CDR1 is MNHEY and CDR2 is SVGEGT. V shed 0 bases and J 1 base; nucleotides not matched to a gene: 8. The DNA for the CDR3 is TGTGCCAGCAGTTACTCAGGTCTAGCGGGAGGTGAGTCCTACAATGAGCAGTTCTTC. This translates into CASSYSGLAGGESYNEQFF.

The chain is built from TRBV7-9 and TRBJ1-1; D not certain. Germline assignment: CDR1 SEHNR and CDR2 FQNEAQ (reference sequence). The ends were cut back, 3 bases at V and 5 bases at J, with 7 bases in the middle. This CDR3 comprises 12 residues. The CDR3 DNA sequence: TGTGCCAGCAGCTTGGGGAGGACTGAAGCTTTCTTT. Translation gives CASSLGRTEAFF.

This sequence joins TRBV2 and TRBJ2-1; 7 bases fit TRBD2. The CDR3 sequence is 16 residues long. Germline loops: CDR1 SNHLY, CDR2 FYNNEI. V gave up 10 bases and J gave up 0 bases; unmatched junction bases: 12. For the CDR3, the DNA is TGTGCCACGGGGAGACTAGCCTCCCTCTCCTACAATGAGCAGTTCTTC. Its protein product is CATGRLASLSYNEQFF.

This rearrangement joins TRBV27 to TRBJ2-1, with 7 bases lining up with TRBD2. Germline assignment: CDR1 MNHEY and CDR2 SMNVEV (reference sequence). This CDR3 has 14 residues. Trimming removed 4 bases from V and 14 bases from J; junction bases left unmatched: 14. The CDR3 sequence: CASSSPAGVVSKFF. DNA of the CDR3: TGTGCCAGCAGTTCCCCGGCGGGAGTAGTCTCAAAGTTCTTC.